Listed here are 17 T cell receptor beta chains from one sample, sequenced in a study of cytomegalovirus exposure and HLA in healthy donors. Repertoires were generated with immunoSEQ multiplex PCR, while TCRdb's copy carries only in-frame clones and drops some. This sample has roughly 330,000 clones, with around 90% found just once. Material: PBMCs. These TCRs come from a woman in her 30s in good health and CMV-seropositive.

The V gene is TRBV6-5, the J gene TRBJ2-7; the D call may be TRBD1 or TRBD2 (5 bases each). Germline loops: CDR1 MNHEY, CDR2 SVGAGI. This CDR3 region has 14 residues. V gave up 5 bases and J gave up 2 bases, with 13 bases separating them. The DNA for the CDR3 is TGTGCCAGCAGTCTCCGGGACGGAGCCTACGAGCAGTACTTC. Protein sequence: CASSLRDGAYEQYF.

This clone was seen only a few times. The DNA of the CDR3 is TGTGCCACCAGCACCGGGACAGCCAATCAGCCCCAGCATTTT. It codes for CATSTGTANQPQHF. The rearrangement uses TRBV15 and TRBJ1-5; 7 bases are shared with TRBD1. The CDR3 is made up of 14 amino acids. Per the germline V gene, CDR1 is LNHNV and CDR2 is YYDKDF (reference sequence). The J segment lost 3 bases and the V segment lost 4 bases, leaving 3 bases of the junction unmatched.

This chain joins TRBV2 and TRBJ2-7; 10 bases are shared with TRBD1. Germline trimming cut 8 bases from V and 5 bases from J; bases unmatched to any gene: 9. This CDR3 is built from 14 residues. Per germline, CDR1 SNHLY and CDR2 FYNNEI. CDR3 sequence: CASGPGQGSDEQYF. In nucleotides, the CDR3 is TGTGCCAGCGGACCGGGACAGGGGTCTGACGAGCAGTACTTC.

This clone was found once. V gene TRBV28 combines with J gene TRBJ2-5, with 8 bases lining up with TRBD1. The J segment lost 5 bases and the V segment lost 8 bases, leaving 10 bases of the junction unmatched. CDR1 and CDR2 from the germline V gene are MDHEN and SYDVKM. The CDR3 extends over 14 amino acids. The CDR3 bases are TGTGCCAGCTTTGCCCAGGGGGCCGTGGAGACCCAGTACTTC. Amino acids: CASFAQGAVETQYF.

This clone was counted once. This sequence joins TRBV6-5 and TRBJ2-1; 10 bases align to TRBD2. CDR1 is MNHEY and CDR2 is SVGAGI in the germline V gene. The CDR3 length is 15 residues. J lost 4 bases, V lost 6 bases, and 6 bases had no gene match. CDR3 coding DNA: TGTGCCAGCAGACCTAGCGGGAGTAAATACAATGAGCAGTTCTTC. Protein sequence: CASRPSGSKYNEQFF.

V gene TRBV6-5 combines with J gene TRBJ1-1; a possible D gene is TRBD1 (5 bases). V was shortened by 2 bases and J by 3 bases, with 10 bases between the two germline ends. The length of the CDR3 is 14 residues. Per the germline V gene, CDR1 is MNHEY and CDR2 is SVGAGI. The CDR3 bases are TGTGCCAGCAGTTACGGGGCCGTGGACACTGAAGCTTTCTTT. The encoded protein is CASSYGAVDTEAFF.

This clone has just one count. The chain couples TRBV6-6 to TRBJ2-7; unclear D gene. Trimming pared 8 bases from V and 0 bases from J, leaving 5 bases between. The CDR3 totals 11 residues. In germline, CDR1 is MNHNY, CDR2 SVGAGI (reference sequence). CDR3 bases: TGTGCCAGCGGGTTCTCCTACGAGCAGTACTTC. Translating it yields CASGFSYEQYF.

The rearrangement joins TRBV11-2 to TRBJ2-7; D ambiguous. The CDR3 loop spans 12 amino acids. V was cut by 6 bases and J by 2 bases, with 8 bases left in between. Per the germline V gene, CDR1 is SGHAT and CDR2 is FQNNGV. The CDR3 spells CASSYSTYEQYF. DNA for the CDR3: TGTGCCAGCAGTTACAGTACCTACGAGCAGTACTTC.

In DNA form, the CDR3 reads TGTGCCAGCAGTCAGGGGTACACAGATACGCAGTATTTT. It yields the protein CASSQGYTDTQYF. The V gene is TRBV25-1, the J gene TRBJ2-3, with D perhaps TRBD1 (6 bases). The CDR3 is made up of 13 amino acids. CDR1 is MGHDK and CDR2 is SYGVNS in the germline V gene. V lost 5 bases, J lost 2 bases, and 8 bases lay in between.

The rearrangement uses TRBV7-6 and TRBJ2-5, with 10 positions matching TRBD2. Germline V gene data show CDR1 as SGHVS and CDR2 as FNYEAQ. J was trimmed by 4 bases and V by 5 bases; bases with no gene match: 7. The CDR3 spans 15 residues. CDR3 amino acids: CASSPALAGVETQYF. The CDR3 DNA reads TGTGCCAGCAGCCCGGCCCTAGCGGGAGTAGAGACCCAGTACTTC. The full variable domain, its missing parts supplied by reference TRBV7-6 and TRBJ2-5, is GAGVSQSPRYKVTKRGQDVALRCDPISGHVSLYWYRQALGQGPEFLTYFNYEAQQDKSGLPNDRFSAERPEGSISTLTIQRTEQRDSAMYRCASSPALAGVETQYFGPGTRLLVL.

The V gene is TRBV29-1, the J gene TRBJ1-1; possible D gene TRBD1, 5 bases. This CDR3 spans 13 amino acids. The germline CDR1 and CDR2 sequences are SQVTM and ANQGSEA. Trimming removed 4 bases from V and 1 base from J, with 10 bases in between. The CDR3 nucleotides read TGCAGCGTTGTCAGGACACAGAACACTGAAGCTTTCTTT. This gives the protein CSVVRTQNTEAFF.

The chain joins TRBV29-1 to TRBJ2-7, with D perhaps matching TRBD2 (5 bases). This CDR3 is 12 amino acids long. Trimming pared 6 bases from V and 2 bases from J, leaving 11 bases between. Germline CDR1 reads SQVTM; CDR2 reads ANQGSEA. This CDR3 is CSVGDYAYEQYF. CDR3 nucleotides: TGCAGCGTGGGCGACTATGCCTACGAGCAGTACTTC.

The rearrangement links TRBV13 to TRBJ1-1; D is unclear. Germline-derived CDR1 and CDR2 are PRHDT and FYEKMQ (reference sequence). Trimming stripped 7 bases from V and 1 base from J, with 10 bases between. The CDR3 totals 13 residues. This CDR3 is CASTRGENTEAFF. The CDR3 nucleotides read TGTGCCAGCACCAGAGGAGAGAACACTGAAGCTTTCTTT.

V gene TRBV29-1 combines with J gene TRBJ2-7; D may be TRBD1 (6 bases). The V and J ends lost 3 bases and 6 bases respectively, with 18 bases between them. The CDR3 spans 14 residues. Germline CDR1 and CDR2: SQVTM and ANQGSEA. The CDR3 sequence: CSVDFGTKLGEQYF. The CDR3 DNA reads as TGCAGCGTTGATTTCGGGACAAAACTCGGCGAGCAGTACTTC.

This rearrangement joins TRBV27 to TRBJ2-7, with 8 bases that match TRBD2. Germline CDR1 reads MNHEY; CDR2 reads SMNVEV (reference sequence). The CDR3 is 15 residues long. V lost 6 bases and J lost 0; bases outside the gene matches: 7. DNA of the CDR3: TGTGCCAGCAGGCCTACTAGCGGAAGCTCCTACGAGCAGTACTTC. This codes for CASRPTSGSSYEQYF.

This chain connects TRBV9 to TRBJ2-1; possible D gene TRBD1, 5 bases. Germline V lookup: CDR1 SGDLS, CDR2 YYNGEE. The length of the CDR3 is 13 residues. V shed 0 bases and J shed 8 bases, with 9 bases lying between them. The CDR3 here is CASSVDRYDEQFF. The CDR3 nucleotides are TGTGCCAGCAGCGTAGACAGGTATGATGAGCAGTTCTTC.

In this sample, this clone turned up a few times. V is TRBV27 and J is TRBJ1-2; D is possibly TRBD1 (5 bases). From germline, CDR1 is MNHEY and CDR2 SMNVEV (reference sequence). The CDR3 contains 13 residues. The V end lost 3 bases, the J end lost 8 bases, and 13 bases lay between the germline ends. The DNA for the CDR3 is TGTGCCAGCAGTTTCAGGCCAGGGCAGGGCTACACCTTC. Residues: CASSFRPGQGYTF.